The T cell receptor beta chain described here comes from a study of blood T cell repertoires in COVID-19. For the study at large: The United States, Italy and Spain provided the acute and convalescent COVID-19 samples. Sample material is recorded as cDNA or gDNA derived from T cells, B-cell-depleted T cells, or PBMCs.

Original analysis: Nucleated cell number was recorded as an estimate derived from reference gene primer amplification. Data came from immunoSEQ multiplex PCR; TCRdb stores just in-frame clones and leaves some out. V and J calls and clone size are those listed in that table; D and trimming were worked out from the DNA. The data hold nearly 45,000 clones, with about 85% observed a single time. V gave up 5 bases and J gave up 6 bases, with 13 bases separating them. CDR1 KGHDR and CDR2 SFDVKD come from the germline V gene. The CDR3 runs to 14 residues. Material: peripheral blood. The sequence derives from a woman older than 75 with acute or convalescent COVID-19. The genes are TRBV24-1 and TRBJ1-5; weak D call: TRBD1 (6 bases). The CDR3 loop is CATSGTGQSQPQHF. In DNA, the CDR3 is TGTGCCACCAGTGGTACAGGGCAAAGTCAGCCCCAGCATTTT.